Sequencing of this TCR beta chain was carried out in a study of control samples from healthy donors and cancer patients. Germline assignment: CDR1 KGHSH and CDR2 LQKENI. The CDR3 has 15 residues. V dropped 2 bases and J dropped 4; count of bases not matched to a gene: 7. Measured with immunoSEQ multiplex PCR; TCRdb has only the in-frame clones, and not every one. The data show roughly 170,000 clones, with around 88% seen just once and 4% to 6% held by the top ten. This sequence was found in a woman in her twenties or thirties in good health. The specimen was blood. This rearrangement joins TRBV18 to TRBJ1-2; the match to TRBD1 covers 7 bases. The CDR3 DNA is TGTGCCAGCTCACCAATGAGCGAGGGGGCCTATGGCTACACCTTC. It translates to CASSPMSEGAYGYTF.